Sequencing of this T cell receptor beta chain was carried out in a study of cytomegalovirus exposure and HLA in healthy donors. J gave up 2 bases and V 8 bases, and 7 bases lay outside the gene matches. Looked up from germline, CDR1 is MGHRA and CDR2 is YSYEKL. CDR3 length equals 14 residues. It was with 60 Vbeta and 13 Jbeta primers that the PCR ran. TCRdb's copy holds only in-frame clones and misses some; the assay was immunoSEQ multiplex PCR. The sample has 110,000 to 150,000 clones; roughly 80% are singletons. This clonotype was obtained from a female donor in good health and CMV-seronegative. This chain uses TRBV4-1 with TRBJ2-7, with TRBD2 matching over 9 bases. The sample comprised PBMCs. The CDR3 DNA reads TGCGCCAGCGGTAGCGGGGGCCCGACCTACGAGCAGTACTTC. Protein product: CASGSGGPTYEQYF.